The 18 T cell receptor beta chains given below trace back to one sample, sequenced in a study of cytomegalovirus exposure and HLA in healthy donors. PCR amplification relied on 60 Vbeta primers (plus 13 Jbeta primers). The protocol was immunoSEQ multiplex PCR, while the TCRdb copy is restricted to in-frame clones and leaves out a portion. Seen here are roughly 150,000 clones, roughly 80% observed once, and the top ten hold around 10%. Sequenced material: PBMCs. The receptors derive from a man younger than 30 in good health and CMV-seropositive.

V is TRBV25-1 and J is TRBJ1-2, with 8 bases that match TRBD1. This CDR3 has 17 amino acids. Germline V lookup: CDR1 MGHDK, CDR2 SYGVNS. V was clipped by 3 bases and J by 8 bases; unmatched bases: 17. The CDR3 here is CASSDRNNRQGSEGYTF. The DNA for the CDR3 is TGTGCCAGCAGTGACCGAAACAACCGACAGGGGTCGGAAGGCTACACCTTC.

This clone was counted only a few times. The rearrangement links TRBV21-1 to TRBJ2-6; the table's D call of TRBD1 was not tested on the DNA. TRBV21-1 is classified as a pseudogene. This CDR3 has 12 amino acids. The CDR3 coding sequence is TGTGCCAGCAGCAAACGCCGGGACAGGATGCCTTTC. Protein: CASSKRRDRMPF.

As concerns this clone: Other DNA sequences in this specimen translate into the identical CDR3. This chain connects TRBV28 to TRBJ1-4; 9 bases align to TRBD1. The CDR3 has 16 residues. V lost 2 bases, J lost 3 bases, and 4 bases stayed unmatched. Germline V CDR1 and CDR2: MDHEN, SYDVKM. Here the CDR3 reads CASSLPDRGANEKLFF. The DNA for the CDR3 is TGTGCCAGCAGTTTACCCGACAGGGGGGCTAATGAAAAACTGTTTTTT.

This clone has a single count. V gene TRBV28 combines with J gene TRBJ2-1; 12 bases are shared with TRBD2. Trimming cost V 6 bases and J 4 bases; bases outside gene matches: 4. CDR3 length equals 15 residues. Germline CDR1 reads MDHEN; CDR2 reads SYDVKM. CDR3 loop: CASRTTSGSYNEQFF. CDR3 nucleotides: TGTGCCAGCAGGACGACTAGCGGGAGTTACAATGAGCAGTTCTTC.

The CDR3 DNA reads as TGTGCCAGCTCCCCGAACAGGGAAAACACTGAAGCTTTCTTT. Its translation: CASSPNRENTEAFF. The genes are TRBV18 and TRBJ1-1, with D maybe TRBD1 (6 bases). The CDR3 spans 14 residues. Germline lookup yields CDR1 KGHSH and CDR2 LQKENI. Trimming left V 6 bases short and J 2 bases short, with 13 bases between.

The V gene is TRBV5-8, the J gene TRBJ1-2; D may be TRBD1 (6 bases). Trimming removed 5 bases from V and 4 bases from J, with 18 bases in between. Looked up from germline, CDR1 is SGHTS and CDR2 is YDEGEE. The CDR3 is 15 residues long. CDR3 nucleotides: TGTGCCAGCAGGTTTTATGTGGGGGCAGGCTATGGCTACACCTTC. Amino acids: CASRFYVGAGYGYTF. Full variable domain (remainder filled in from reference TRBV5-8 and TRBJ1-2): EAGVTQSPTHLIKTRGQQATLRCSPISGHTSVYWYQQALGLGLQFLLWYDEGEERNRGNFPPRFSGRQFPNYSSELNVNALELEDSALYLCASRFYVGAGYGYTFGSGTRLTVV.

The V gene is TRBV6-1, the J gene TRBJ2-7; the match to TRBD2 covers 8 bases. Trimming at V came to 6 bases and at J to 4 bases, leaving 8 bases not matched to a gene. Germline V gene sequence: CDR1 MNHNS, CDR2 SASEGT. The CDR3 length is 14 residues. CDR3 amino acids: CASRTGGWEYEQYF. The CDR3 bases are TGTGCCAGCAGGACGGGAGGGTGGGAATACGAGCAGTACTTC.

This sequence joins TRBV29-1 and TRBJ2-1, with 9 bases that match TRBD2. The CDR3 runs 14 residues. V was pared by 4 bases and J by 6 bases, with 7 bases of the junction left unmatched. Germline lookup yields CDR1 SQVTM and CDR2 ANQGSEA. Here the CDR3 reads CSVVLAGVSNEQFF. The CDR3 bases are TGCAGCGTTGTTTTAGCGGGAGTCTCCAATGAGCAGTTCTTC.

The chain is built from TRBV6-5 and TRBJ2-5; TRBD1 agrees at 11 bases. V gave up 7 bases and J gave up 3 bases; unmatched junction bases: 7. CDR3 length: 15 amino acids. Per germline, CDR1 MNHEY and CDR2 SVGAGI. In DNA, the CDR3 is TGTGCCAGCACTACCGGGACAGGGGGGGAAGAGACCCAGTACTTC. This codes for CASTTGTGGEETQYF.

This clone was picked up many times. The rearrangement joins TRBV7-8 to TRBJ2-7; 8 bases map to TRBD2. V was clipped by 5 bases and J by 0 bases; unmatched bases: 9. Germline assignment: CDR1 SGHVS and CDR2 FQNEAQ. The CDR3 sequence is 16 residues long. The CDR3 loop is CASSKQTGTSSYEQYF. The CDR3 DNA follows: TGTGCCAGCAGCAAACAAACCGGGACTAGCTCCTACGAGCAGTACTTC.

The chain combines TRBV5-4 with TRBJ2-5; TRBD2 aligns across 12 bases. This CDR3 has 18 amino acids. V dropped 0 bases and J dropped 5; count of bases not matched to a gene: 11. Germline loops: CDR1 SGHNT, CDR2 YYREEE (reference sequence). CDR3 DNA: TGTGCCAGCAGCTTGGGGGGGCTAGCGGGAGGGCCAAAGGAGACCCAGTACTTC. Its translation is CASSLGGLAGGPKETQYF.

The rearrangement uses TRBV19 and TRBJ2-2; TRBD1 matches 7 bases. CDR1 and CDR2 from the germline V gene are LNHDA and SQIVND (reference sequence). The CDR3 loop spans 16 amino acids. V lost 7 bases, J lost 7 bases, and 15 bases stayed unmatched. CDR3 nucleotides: TGTGCCAGTACCTCGTTGGGGACAGCGGTCAACGGGGAGCTGTTTTTT. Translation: CASTSLGTAVNGELFF.

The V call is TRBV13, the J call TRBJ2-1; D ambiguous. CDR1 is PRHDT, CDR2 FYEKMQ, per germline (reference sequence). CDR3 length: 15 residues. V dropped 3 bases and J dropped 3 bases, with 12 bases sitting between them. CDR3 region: CASSFRDSFYNEQFF. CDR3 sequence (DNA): TGTGCCAGCAGCTTTCGCGACTCCTTCTACAATGAGCAGTTCTTC.

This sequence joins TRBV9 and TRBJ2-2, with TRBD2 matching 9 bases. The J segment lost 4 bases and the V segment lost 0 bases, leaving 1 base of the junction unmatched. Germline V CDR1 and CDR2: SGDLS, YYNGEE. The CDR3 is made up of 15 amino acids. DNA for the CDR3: TGTGCCAGCAGCGTAGGACTAGCGGCCACCGGGGAGCTGTTTTTT. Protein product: CASSVGLAATGELFF.

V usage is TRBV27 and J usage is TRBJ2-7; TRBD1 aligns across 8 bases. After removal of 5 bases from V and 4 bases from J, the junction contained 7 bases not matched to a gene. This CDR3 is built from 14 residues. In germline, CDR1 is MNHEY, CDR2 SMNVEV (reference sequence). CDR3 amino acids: CASSPGQGEYEQYF. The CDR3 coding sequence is TGTGCCAGCAGTCCCGGACAGGGCGAGTACGAGCAGTACTTC.

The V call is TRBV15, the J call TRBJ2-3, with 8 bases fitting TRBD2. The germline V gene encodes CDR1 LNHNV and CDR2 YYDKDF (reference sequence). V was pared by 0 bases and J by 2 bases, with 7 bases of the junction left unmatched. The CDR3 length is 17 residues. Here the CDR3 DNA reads TGTGCCACCAGCAGAGATGTCGGGGGGGGGTACACAGATACGCAGTATTTT. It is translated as CATSRDVGGGYTDTQYF. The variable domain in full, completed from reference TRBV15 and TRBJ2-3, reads DAMVIQNPRYQVTQFGKPVTLSCSQTLNHNVMYWYQQKSSQAPKLLFHYYDKDFNNEADTPDNFQSRRPNTSFCFLDIRSPGLGDTAMYLCATSRDVGGGYTDTQYFGPGTRLTVL.

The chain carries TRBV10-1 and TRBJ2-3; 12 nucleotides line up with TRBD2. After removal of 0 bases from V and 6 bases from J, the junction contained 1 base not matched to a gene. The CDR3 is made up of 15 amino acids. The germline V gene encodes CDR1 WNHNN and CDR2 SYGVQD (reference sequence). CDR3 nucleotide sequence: TGCGCCAGCAGTGAGTCCCTAGCGGGAGGGGATACGCAGTATTTT. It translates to CASSESLAGGDTQYF.

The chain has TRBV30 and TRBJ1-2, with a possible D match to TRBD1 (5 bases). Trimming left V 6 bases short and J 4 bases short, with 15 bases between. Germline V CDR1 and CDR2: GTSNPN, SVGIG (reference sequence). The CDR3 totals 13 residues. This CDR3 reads CACPIPRGYGYTF. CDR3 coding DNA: TGTGCCTGCCCTATACCAAGGGGCTATGGCTACACCTTC.